The rows below give T cell receptor beta chains drawn from one sample of a study of blood T cells in healthy people across ages. TCRdb ran MiXCR on the 5' RACE reads and lists one entry per CDR3 protein. The sample contains 750,000 to 950,000 distinct CDR3 sequences, under 30% of which appear only once. These records were also assigned to another study, of T cells of mothers and their children.

Specimen: blood. These receptors were obtained from a boy between 10 and 17 years old in good health. Each CDR3 is given with its conserved first and last residue. D genes are given only for firm matches. Size values are once, few and many counts, or a class for expanded clones, and some rows have none.

abundance,d_gene,v_gene,j_gene,CDR3aa,CDR3nt
.,.,TRBV9,TRBJ1-6,CASSVAGEGSPLHF,TGTGCCAGCAGCGTAGCTGGGGAGGGATCACCCCTCCACTTT
.,.,TRBV29-1,TRBJ2-3,CSVEDRARAPDTQYF,TGCAGCGTTGAAGATCGGGCTCGGGCCCCAGATACGCAGTATTTT
.,.,TRBV6-5,TRBJ1-2,CASGEGRSYGYTF,TGTGCCAGCGGTGAGGGACGGAGCTATGGCTACACCTTC
.,TRBD2,TRBV12-3/TRBV12-4,TRBJ2-5,CASSPGTSGGRGTQYF,TGTGCCAGCAGTCCCGGGACTAGCGGGGGGCGGGGGACCCAGTACTTC
.,.,TRBV5-1,TRBJ2-5,CASSLEGGQGEAQYF,TGCGCCAGCAGCTTGGAGGGCGGTCAAGGAGAGGCCCAGTACTTC
.,.,TRBV11-2,TRBJ2-5,CASSFGLRETQYF,TGTGCCAGCAGCTTCGGGCTGAGAGAGACCCAGTACTTC
few,.,TRBV7-9,TRBJ2-7,CASSPSEEYEQYF,TGTGCCAGCAGCCCCAGTGAAGAATACGAGCAGTACTTC
.,.,TRBV6-1,TRBJ2-3,CASSEDNLIDTQYF,TGTGCCAGCAGTGAAGATAATTTAATAGATACGCAGTATTTT
.,TRBD1,TRBV20-1,TRBJ2-6,CSADTGAPGANVLTF,TGCAGTGCTGACACAGGGGCGCCTGGGGCCAACGTCCTGACTTTC
.,.,TRBV3-1,TRBJ2-1,CASRQQGYNEQFF,TGTGCCAGCAGGCAACAGGGTTACAATGAGCAGTTCTTC
once,TRBD1,TRBV7-9,TRBJ1-1,CASKDGTGWTEAFF,TGTGCCAGCAAGGACGGGACAGGGTGGACTGAAGCTTTCTTT
.,.,TRBV20-1,TRBJ1-2,CSAPDRNYGYTF,TGCAGTGCTCCCGACCGTAACTATGGCTACACCTTC
.,.,TRBV11-2,TRBJ1-3,CASSLRSRTSMRASVSGNTIYF,TGTGCCAGCAGCCTGAGATCGAGGACCAGCATGCGCGCCTCAGTCTCTGGAAACACCATATATTTT
.,.,TRBV5-1,TRBJ2-1,CASSPGDGYNEQFF,TGCGCCAGCAGCCCTGGTGATGGGTACAATGAGCAGTTCTTC
few,.,TRBV7-9,TRBJ2-3,CASSRGGKGDQYF,TGTGCCAGCAGCCGCGGCGGCAAAGGAGACCAGTACTTT
.,.,TRBV27,TRBJ1-6,CASSWSYNSPLHF,TGTGCCAGCAGTTGGTCCTATAATTCACCCCTCCACTTT
few,.,TRBV12-3/TRBV12-4,TRBJ2-5,CASSLSLLETQYF,TGTGCCAGCAGCCTCAGCCTGTTGGAGACCCAGTACTTC
few,.,TRBV7-2,TRBJ1-1,CASTRQGMNTEAFF,TGTGCCAGCACCCGACAAGGGATGAACACTGAAGCTTTCTTT
few,.,TRBV14,TRBJ2-3,CASSQVSGGTDTQYF,TGCGCCAGCAGCCAAGTATCTGGGGGGACAGATACGCAGTATTTT
.,TRBD2,TRBV28,TRBJ2-7,CASSSTGGRSYEQYF,TGTGCCAGCAGTTCGACGGGGGGGCGATCCTACGAGCAGTACTTC
few,TRBD1,TRBV6-6,TRBJ2-5,CGSSYGTGQETQYF,TGTGGCAGCAGTTACGGGACAGGACAAGAGACCCAGTACTTC
.,.,TRBV29-1,TRBJ2-1,CSVVGVQDNEQLF,TGCAGCGTTGTTGGAGTGCAAGACAATGAGCAGCTCTTC
.,TRBD1,TRBV27,TRBJ2-5,CASSFGTGYPETQYF,TGTGCCAGCAGTTTCGGGACAGGGTATCCAGAGACCCAGTACTTC
.,TRBD1,TRBV9,TRBJ2-5,CASSVDKGGAETQYF,TGTGCCAGCAGCGTAGACAAAGGGGGCGCAGAGACCCAGTACTTC
.,.,TRBV29-1,TRBJ2-1,CSSFGSYNEQFF,TGCAGCTCATTCGGCTCCTACAATGAGCAGTTCTTC
few,TRBD1,TRBV12-3/TRBV12-4,TRBJ2-7,CASNPGQGNHEQYF,TGTGCCAGCAATCCGGGACAGGGGAATCACGAGCAGTACTTC
.,.,TRBV3-1,TRBJ1-2,CASSPWDQGLYGYTF,TGTGCCAGCAGCCCATGGGATCAGGGCCTCTATGGCTACACCTTC
many,.,TRBV12-3/TRBV12-4,TRBJ1-6,CASSPADRSNSPLHF,TGTGCCAGCAGTCCTGCGGACAGATCAAATTCACCCCTCCACTTT
.,TRBD1,TRBV7-3,TRBJ2-6,CASSLARPQGPYSGANVLTF,TGTGCCAGCAGCTTGGCGCGGCCACAGGGGCCCTATTCTGGGGCCAACGTCCTGACTTTC
.,TRBD1,TRBV6-1,TRBJ2-6,CASRAGTGFSGANVLTF,TGTGCCAGCAGAGCCGGGACAGGGTTCTCTGGGGCCAACGTCCTGACTTTC
many,TRBD1,TRBV12-3/TRBV12-4,TRBJ1-2,CASRVGTADTF,TGTGCCAGCAGGGTGGGGACAGCGGACACCTTC
few,.,TRBV7-8,TRBJ2-3,CASSPGVSSDTQYF,TGTGCCAGCAGCCCAGGGGTCTCCTCAGATACGCAGTATTTT
.,.,TRBV6-4,TRBJ2-1,CASSDSNRVAYNEQFF,TGTGCCAGCAGTGACTCGAACAGGGTCGCCTACAATGAGCAGTTCTTC
few,.,TRBV12-5,TRBJ2-2,CASSGPQRVATGELFF,TGTGCTAGCTCAGGGCCCCAACGAGTTGCCACCGGGGAGCTGTTTTTT
few,.,TRBV29-1,TRBJ2-7,CSVTPGGPSYEQYF,TGCAGCGTCACTCCCGGGGGACCCTCCTACGAGCAGTACTTC
.,.,TRBV18,TRBJ2-7,CASSRARTYEQYF,TGTGCCAGCTCACGGGCACGGACCTACGAGCAGTACTTC
.,.,TRBV15,TRBJ1-4,CATSRVAGWDPEKLFF,TGTGCCACCAGCAGAGTGGCAGGGTGGGATCCCGAAAAACTGTTTTTT
.,TRBD1,TRBV6-5,TRBJ1-6,CASTQDRDNSPLHF,TGTGCCAGCACCCAGGACAGGGATAATTCACCCCTCCACTTT
few,.,TRBV19,TRBJ1-5,CASSIYKSNQPQHF,TGTGCCAGTAGTATTTACAAAAGCAATCAGCCCCAGCATTTT
few,.,TRBV4-1,TRBJ1-6,CASSQDSSGGSYNSPLHF,TGCGCCAGCAGCCAAGATTCTAGTGGCGGCTCCTATAATTCACCCCTCCACTTT
.,TRBD1,TRBV29-1,TRBJ1-1,CSVEGQTNTEAFF,TGCAGCGTGGAGGGACAGACCAACACTGAAGCTTTCTTT
.,TRBD1,TRBV2,TRBJ2-7,CASSARVGTGGIGTYEQYF,TGTGCCAGCAGTGCTCGGGTCGGGACAGGGGGCATTGGGACCTACGAGCAGTACTTC
.,.,TRBV14,TRBJ2-7,CASSQEYPVSSYEQYF,TGTGCCAGCAGCCAAGAATATCCTGTGAGCTCCTACGAGCAGTACTTC
.,.,TRBV3-1,TRBJ1-6,CASSQVGSPLHF,TGTGCCAGCAGCCAAGTAGGTTCGCCCCTCCACTTT
.,.,TRBV11-2,TRBJ1-6,CASSPNPRAAVLHF,TGTGCCAGCAGCCCGAACCCCAGGGCCGCCGTCCTCCACTTT
many,TRBD1,TRBV7-8,TRBJ1-1,CASSLGTGDTEAFF,TGTGCCAGCAGCTTAGGGACAGGGGACACTGAAGCTTTCTTT
.,TRBD2,TRBV20-1,TRBJ2-3,CSAREGGFTDTQYF,TGCAGTGCTAGAGAGGGGGGGTTCACAGATACGCAGTATTTT
.,.,TRBV28,TRBJ2-1,CASSSPPGKHEQFF,TGTGCCAGCAGTTCACCCCCAGGGAAGCATGAGCAGTTCTTC
.,TRBD2,TRBV11-2,TRBJ2-5,CASSLGGGTSGETQYF,TGTGCCAGCAGCTTAGGAGGGGGGACTAGCGGAGAGACCCAGTACTTC
few,TRBD1,TRBV14,TRBJ2-7,CASSQVLPGQWTYEQYF,TGTGCCAGCAGCCAAGTTCTACCGGGACAGTGGACCTACGAGCAGTACTTC
few,.,TRBV5-1,TRBJ2-1,CASSSGTPQDEQFF,TGCGCCAGCAGTTCCGGGACTCCCCAAGATGAGCAGTTCTTC
.,.,TRBV28,TRBJ2-5,CASSPPGLKTGETQYF,TGTGCCAGCAGTCCTCCGGGGCTCAAAACGGGAGAGACCCAGTACTTC